This record concerns one TCR beta chain sequence. What it recognizes is unknown. This entry is derived from a study of T cells after yellow fever vaccination. Study observations and caveats: After the booster, about 95% of CD4 and about nine tenths of CD8 primary-response clones were re-detected.

Synthesis of TCR cDNA relied on 5'RACE template switching, which attached a universal primer site and UMIs. A single record per CDR3 protein comes from TCRdb applying MiXCR to the 5' RACE reads. The sample includes 300,000 to 400,000 distinct CDR3 sequences, roughly 8.7% of them seen just once. Sequences were derived from PBMCs, sampled on the day of the first yellow fever vaccination. The source of this sequence is a man between 18 and 35 years old who received the YFV17D yellow fever vaccine.

CDR3 residues: CASSQEKGWTQYF. As DNA, the CDR3 is TGTGCCAGCAGCCAAGAGAAAGGGTGGACCCAGTACTTC. J is TRBJ2-5 and V is TRBV4-2, with D hard to call. V was pared by 0 bases and J by 7 bases, with 9 bases between. Per the germline V gene, CDR1 is LGHNA and CDR2 is YNFKEQ. CDR3 length equals 13 residues.